This TCR beta chain originates from a study of vaccination effects on CD4 cells after COVID-19. Study-wide results and limits: Healthy vaccinees had only 1 of 255 vaccine-induced clones cross-react with common cold coronaviruses. At late timepoints after vaccination, vaccine- and infection-induced clones shrank markedly.

The assay was immunoSEQ multiplex PCR, and TCRdb's table has in-frame clones only and misses some. The table records over 55,000 clones, 70% to 85% of them present only once. On this clone itself: The antigen is unknown.

Before sequencing, viral peptide pools were used by the ViraFEST assay to expand antigen-specific CD4+ T cells. At the end of nine to ten days of culture, CD4+ T cells were isolated. All vaccine recipients tested negative for nucleocapsid antibodies and had never contracted SARS-CoV-2 infection. On day 3 and again on day 7, half the medium was replaced with IL-2 medium. Here the sequenced sample was CD4+ T cells from PBMCs cultured with HCoV-OC43 spike peptides, taken before COVID-19 vaccination. Subset of the sample: HCoV-OC43 spike overlapping peptide pool stimulation. The receptor was derived from a human donor who received a COVID-19 vaccine.

The CDR3 loop reads CASSFQGVTDTQYF. CDR3 sequence (DNA): TGTGCCAGCAGCTTTCAGGGAGTCACAGATACGCAGTATTTT. The rearrangement joins TRBV7-3 to TRBJ2-3; either TRBD1 or TRBD2 may supply D (5 bases each). V dropped 3 bases and J dropped 2 bases, with 9 bases sitting between them. The germline V gene has CDR1 SGHTA and CDR2 FQGTGA. The CDR3 spans 14 residues.